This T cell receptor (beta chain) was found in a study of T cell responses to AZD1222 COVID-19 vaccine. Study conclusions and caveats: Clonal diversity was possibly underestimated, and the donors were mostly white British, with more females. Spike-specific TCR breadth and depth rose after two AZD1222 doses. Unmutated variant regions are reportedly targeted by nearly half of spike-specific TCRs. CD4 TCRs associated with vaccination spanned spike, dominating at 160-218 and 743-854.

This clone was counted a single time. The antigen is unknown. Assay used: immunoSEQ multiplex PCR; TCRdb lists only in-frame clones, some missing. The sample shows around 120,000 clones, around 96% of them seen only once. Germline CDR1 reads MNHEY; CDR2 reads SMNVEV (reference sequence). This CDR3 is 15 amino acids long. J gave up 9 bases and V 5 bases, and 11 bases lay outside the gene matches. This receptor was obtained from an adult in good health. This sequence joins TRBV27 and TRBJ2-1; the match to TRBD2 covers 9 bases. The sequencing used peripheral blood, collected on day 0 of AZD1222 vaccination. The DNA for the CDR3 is TGTGCCAGCAGTCTTCAGGGTAGCGGGAGCGGTGAGCAGTTCTTC. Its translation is CASSLQGSGSGEQFF.